The rows below give T cell receptor beta chains drawn from one sample of a study of T cells in Graves' hyperthyroidism and ophthalmopathy. TCRdb redid the calling of the multiplex PCR reads with MiXCR, one entry per CDR3 protein. Here the sample spans 220,000 or so distinct CDR3 sequences, over 15% being singletons. The sample comprised blood. All receptors come from a woman between 18 and 30 years old with Graves' ophthalmopathy. CDR3s include the opening cysteine and the closing phenylalanine or tryptophan. Fields, in order: V gene, J gene, D gene, clone size, CDR3 DNA, CDR3 protein. The D gene is left open where the match is weak. The size of a clone is reported for some rows only, either as once, few or many, or as a class for expanded clones.

TRBV2	TRBJ1-1	TRBD1	many	TGTGCCAGCAGGTCCCAGGGGGTAGCTGAAGCTTTCTTT	CASRSQGVAEAFF
TRBV28	TRBJ2-7	.	.	TGTGCCAGCGGTTTAGGACGAGCCCGATCCTACGAGCAGTACTTC	CASGLGRARSYEQYF
TRBV27	TRBJ1-1	TRBD1	many	TGTGCCAGCAGTTTTGCGACAGGGGGAAGGAACACTGAAGCTTTCTTT	CASSFATGGRNTEAFF
TRBV27	TRBJ2-7	TRBD2	many	TGTGCCAGCAGATGGTCAGGAGCGGGAGGCACCTACGAGCAGTACTTC	CASRWSGAGGTYEQYF
TRBV27	TRBJ2-3	TRBD2	few	TGTGCCAGCAGGGGGGGGGGGGTAGATACGCAGTATTTT	CASRGGGVDTQYF
TRBV7-9	TRBJ2-5	.	few	TGTGCCAGCAGCTTCTTGAAAGGGGCCGGTGAGACCCAGTACTTC	CASSFLKGAGETQYF
TRBV20-1	TRBJ2-3	TRBD2	many	TGCAGTGCCAGACCACTAGCGGGGCAACCAGATACGCAGTATTTT	CSARPLAGQPDTQYF
TRBV25-1	TRBJ2-7	TRBD1	many	TGTGCCAGCAGTCTCGAAGGGACAGGGGGCCCCTACGAGCAGTACTTC	CASSLEGTGGPYEQYF
TRBV6-1	TRBJ1-2	TRBD1	many	TGTGCCAGCAGACATACAGGGGGCTATGGCTACACCTTC	CASRHTGGYGYTF
TRBV5-4	TRBJ1-2	.	many	TGTGCCAGCAGCCAAGACACCTATGGCTACACCTTC	CASSQDTYGYTF
TRBV28	TRBJ1-5	.	many	TGTGCCAGCAGTTTATACCCCATGGAATCGGATAGCAATCAGCCCCAGCATTTT	CASSLYPMESDSNQPQHF
TRBV30	TRBJ1-2	TRBD1	many	TGTGCCTGGAGCCCCGGACAGGGCGGGGGCTATGGCTACACCTTC	CAWSPGQGGGYGYTF
TRBV4-1	TRBJ1-2	TRBD1	few	TGCGCCAGCAGCGTTCGGACAGGGGAGGAGTACTATGGCTACACCTTC	CASSVRTGEEYYGYTF
TRBV7-6	TRBJ2-3	.	many	TGTGCCAGCAGAACCCGGACGGGCGAATCGACAGATACGCAGTATTTT	CASRTRTGESTDTQYF
TRBV19	TRBJ1-6	TRBD1	.	TGTGCCAGTAGGACGACAGGGGGTCGTTCACCCCTCCACTTT	CASRTTGGRSPLHF
TRBV5-4	TRBJ2-7	TRBD2	.	TGTGCCAGCAGCAAAGAGACTAGCGGGAGGTCCTACGAGCAGTACTTC	CASSKETSGRSYEQYF
TRBV7-3	TRBJ2-3	.	many	TGTGCCAGCAGCTCACTCACGGGGGCAGGGTCCCGCACAGATACGCAGTATTTT	CASSSLTGAGSRTDTQYF
TRBV6-1	TRBJ2-4	.	many	TGTGCCAGCAGAGGGACGGTCAAAAACATTCAGTACTTC	CASRGTVKNIQYF
TRBV9	TRBJ2-3	.	.	TGTGCCAGCAGCGTAGGGGCTAGCGGCACAGATACGCAGTATTTT	CASSVGASGTDTQYF
TRBV29-1	TRBJ1-2	.	many	TGCAGCGCCACCTGGGGGGATCGCGGCGGCTACACCTTC	CSATWGDRGGYTF
TRBV30	TRBJ1-2	TRBD1	many	TGTGCCTGGAGTACAGGGGACTATGGCTACACCTTC	CAWSTGDYGYTF
TRBV12-3/TRBV12-4	TRBJ2-7	.	many	TGTGCCAGCAGTTTTCGACAGCCCGCCTACGAGCAGTACTTC	CASSFRQPAYEQYF
TRBV28	TRBJ2-1	TRBD1	many	TGTGCCAGCAGTTTATATGGACAGGGGAAGACCAATGAGCAGTTCTTC	CASSLYGQGKTNEQFF
TRBV5-1	TRBJ1-2	.	many	TGCGCCAGCAGCTTGGCCGAACAGACCCAAGGCTACACCTTC	CASSLAEQTQGYTF
TRBV2	TRBJ2-1	.	many	TGTGCCCCCCACCAGGGGCCCTCTATCTACAATGAGCAGTTCTTC	CAPHQGPSIYNEQFF
TRBV20-1	TRBJ2-1	TRBD2	.	TGCAGTGCTAGAGATCTGGCTAGCGGGAGGTATGAGCAGTTCTTC	CSARDLASGRYEQFF
TRBV12-5	TRBJ2-7	.	many	TGTGCTAGTGGGCCGGATGGAGGGCGCCACGAGCAGTACTTC	CASGPDGGRHEQYF
TRBV9	TRBJ1-3	.	.	TGTGCCAGCAGCGTAGACAGCTCTGGAAACACCATATATTTT	CASSVDSSGNTIYF
TRBV12-3/TRBV12-4	TRBJ2-2	TRBD2	many	TGTGCCAGCAGTCTAATTAGCGGGGGTGTTTACACCGGGGAGCTGTTTTTT	CASSLISGGVYTGELFF
TRBV4-3	TRBJ2-3	.	few	TGCGCCAGCAGCCAAGATCACAGCACAGATACGCAGTATTTT	CASSQDHSTDTQYF
TRBV28	TRBJ2-7	TRBD1	many	TGTGCCAGCAGTTGGGGACAGGGGAATTTGGAGCAGTACTTC	CASSWGQGNLEQYF
TRBV2	TRBJ2-7	TRBD2	many	TGTGCCAGCAGTACCGGGACTAGCGGGACTGGTCCCTACGAGCAGTACTTC	CASSTGTSGTGPYEQYF
TRBV27	TRBJ1-5	TRBD1	many	TGTGCCAGCAGTGTGGGACAGGGGATGCCCCAGCATTTT	CASSVGQGMPQHF
TRBV20-1	TRBJ2-1	TRBD2	many	TGCAGTGCCCGACGGACTAGCGGGAGATATGAGCAGTTCTTC	CSARRTSGRYEQFF
TRBV12-3/TRBV12-4	TRBJ1-2	.	many	TGTGCCAGCAGTTTATTTCGGCAGGGTGGTGGCTACACCTTC	CASSLFRQGGGYTF
TRBV20-1	TRBJ1-1	TRBD1	many	TGCAGTGCTGACCGGGACAGGGGGTGGCCCTTGAACACTGAAGCTTTCTTT	CSADRDRGWPLNTEAFF
TRBV5-5	TRBJ1-2	TRBD1	many	TGTGCCAGCAGAGAAATAGGGACAGGGGGCGATGGCTACACCTTC	CASREIGTGGDGYTF